Each of the 25 T cell receptor beta chains below was sequenced from the same sample in a study of cytomegalovirus exposure and HLA in healthy donors. 60 Vbeta and 13 Jbeta primers were used in PCR. This table comes from immunoSEQ multiplex PCR, and its TCRdb copy is limited to in-frame clones, with some not included. The clone table shows about 170,000 clones, with the ten largest holding about 0.79%. The sequenced material came from PBMCs. These receptor sequences come from a woman younger than 35 in good health and CMV-seropositive.

V is TRBV12-2 and J is TRBJ2-1; the D call TRBD2 from the table was never checked on the DNA. TRBV12-2 is flagged as a pseudogene. The CDR3 runs to 18 residues. This chain's CDR3 is CASRPPRAGGNSYNEQFF. The CDR3 DNA follows: TGTGCAAGTCGCCCCCCGAGAGCGGGGGGGAACTCCTACAATGAGCAGTTCTTC.

This chain links TRBV2 with TRBJ1-1, with TRBD1 matching over 8 bases. Germline assignment: CDR1 SNHLY and CDR2 FYNNEI. The J segment lost 6 bases and the V segment lost 7 bases, leaving 13 bases of the junction unmatched. The CDR3 runs 15 residues. The CDR3: CASTRDRQSGAEAFF. CDR3 in DNA: TGTGCCAGCACCCGGGACAGGCAATCAGGGGCTGAAGCTTTCTTT.

This chain connects TRBV29-1 to TRBJ2-3, with D unclear. Germline V gene data show CDR1 as SQVTM and CDR2 as ANQGSEA. Trimming removed 2 bases from V and 3 bases from J, with 18 bases in between. CDR3 length equals 16 residues. The CDR3 protein is CSVEPMTLTVTDTQYF. As DNA, the CDR3 is TGCAGCGTTGAACCCATGACATTGACGGTGACAGATACGCAGTATTTT.

V gene TRBV5-1 combines with J gene TRBJ1-2; perhaps TRBD1 as D (6 bases). The CDR3 consists of 14 residues. The germline gives CDR1 SGHRS, CDR2 YFSETQ. Trimming shortened V by 0 bases and J by 5 bases, and 11 bases separated the two germline ends. Here the CDR3 DNA reads TGCGCCAGCAGCTTGGGACAGGTGGAATATGGCTACACCTTC. Its translation: CASSLGQVEYGYTF.

The chain recombines TRBV6-6 with TRBJ2-3; possibly TRBD2 for D (7 bases). The germline V gene encodes CDR1 MNHNY and CDR2 SVGAGI (reference sequence). V lost 6 bases, J lost 1 base, and 14 bases lay in between. The CDR3 has 15 residues. CDR3 in amino acids: CASRRGGVGTDTQYF. In nucleotides, the CDR3 is TGTGCCAGCAGGAGGGGGGGCGTTGGCACAGATACGCAGTATTTT.

This CDR3 reads CASSLGDRGEQYF. In DNA, the CDR3 is TGCGCCAGCAGCTTGGGAGACAGGGGGGAGCAGTACTTC. This rearrangement joins TRBV5-1 to TRBJ2-7; 9 bases line up with TRBD1. This CDR3 spans 13 amino acids. Trimming cost V 0 bases and J 7 bases; bases outside gene matches: 2. The germline V gene has CDR1 SGHRS and CDR2 YFSETQ.

J is TRBJ2-7 and V is TRBV9; 10 nucleotides agree with TRBD1. The CDR3 extends over 15 amino acids. Per germline, CDR1 SGDLS and CDR2 YYNGEE. The junction had 6 bases not matched to a gene; V was cut back by 0 bases and J by 6 bases. CDR3 coding DNA: TGTGCCAGCAGCGTAGACCGGGACAGGGGACTCGAGCAGTACTTC. Amino acids: CASSVDRDRGLEQYF.

The chain employs TRBV11-3 and TRBJ1-5, with 7 bases aligning to TRBD1. There are 15 residues in the CDR3. Losses at the gene ends were 1 base for V and 5 bases for J; bases not matched to a gene: 5. Germline-derived CDR1 and CDR2 are SGHNT and YENEEA. CDR3: CASSLGRGAYQPQHF. The CDR3 DNA follows: TGTGCCAGCAGCTTAGGCAGGGGGGCTTATCAGCCCCAGCATTTT. Filled out from reference TRBV11-3 and TRBJ1-5, the complete variable domain reads EAGVVQSPRYKIIEKKQPVAFWCNPISGHNTLYWYLQNLGQGPELLIRYENEEAVDDSQLPKDRFSAERLKGVDSTLKIQPAELGDSAVYLCASSLGRGAYQPQHFGDGTRLSIL.

This chain connects TRBV4-2 to TRBJ2-1; weak D call: TRBD2 (5 bases). This CDR3 is 15 amino acids long. Germline V CDR1 and CDR2: LGHNA, YNFKEQ. Trimming removed 0 bases from V and 0 bases from J, with 6 bases in between. The CDR3 loop reads CASSQDLASYNEQFF. The CDR3 DNA reads TGTGCCAGCAGCCAAGACCTAGCCTCCTACAATGAGCAGTTCTTC.

This chain uses TRBV4-3 with TRBJ1-4, with TRBD1 as a possible D gene (5 bases). The germline CDR1 and CDR2 sequences are LGHNA and YSLEER. The CDR3 covers 16 residues. V lost 4 bases to trimming and J lost 0 bases, with 12 bases between them. The CDR3: CASSPQEQATNEKLFF. In DNA, the CDR3 is TGCGCCAGCAGCCCACAGGAACAAGCAACTAATGAAAAACTGTTTTTT.

The chain carries TRBV15 and TRBJ2-1; maybe TRBD2 (5 bases). The CDR3 covers 14 residues. CDR1 is LNHNV and CDR2 is YYDKDF in the germline V gene (reference sequence). V was pared by 5 bases and J by 5 bases, with 13 bases between. This CDR3 reads CATSPRNGDNEQFF. CDR3 in DNA: TGTGCCACCAGCCCTCGCAACGGGGACAATGAGCAGTTCTTC.

This sequence joins TRBV6-5 and TRBJ2-7; D call uncertain. Germline V gene lookup returns CDR1 MNHEY and CDR2 SVGAGI. The CDR3 consists of 12 residues. V dropped 5 bases and J dropped 5 bases, with 10 bases sitting between them. CDR3 DNA sequence: TGTGCCAGCAGTCCCCCTAGTGACGAGCAGTACTTC. Residues: CASSPPSDEQYF.

CDR3 DNA sequence: TGTGCCAGTAGTAAATGGGAGCAGCATAACTATGGCTACACCTTC. Translation: CASSKWEQHNYGYTF. The chain joins TRBV19 to TRBJ1-2; no firm D call. This CDR3 is 15 amino acids long. V gave up 4 bases and J gave up 1 base, with 13 bases separating them. Germline CDR1 is LNHDA and CDR2 is SQIVND (reference sequence).

V usage is TRBV5-5 and J usage is TRBJ1-2, with D uncertain. V lost 3 bases and J lost 2, with 11 bases in between. CDR3 length: 14 amino acids. Germline V gene lookup returns CDR1 SGHKS and CDR2 YYEKEE (reference sequence). The DNA for the CDR3 is TGTGCCAGCAGCTCCCCGAATAGCAACTATGGCTACACCTTC. Encoded protein: CASSSPNSNYGYTF.

The chain carries TRBV29-1 and TRBJ2-1, with a weak D call TRBD2 (6 bases). The CDR3 is 12 residues long. The germline gives CDR1 SQVTM, CDR2 ANQGSEA. Trimming removed 4 bases from V and 8 bases from J, with 12 bases in between. This CDR3 reads CSVVLALDEQFF. In DNA form, the CDR3 reads TGCAGCGTTGTGCTAGCGTTAGATGAGCAGTTCTTC.

On this clone itself: This same CDR3 is encoded by further DNA sequences in the sample. V and J are TRBV2 and TRBJ1-6; D is undetermined. The CDR3 contains 15 residues. The ends were cut back, 1 base at V and 13 bases at J, with 17 bases in the middle. Per the germline V gene, CDR1 is SNHLY and CDR2 is FYNNEI. The CDR3 coding sequence is TGTGCCAGCAGTGAAGTTGGAGGTGATCGTTCGCCCCTCCACTTT. Protein product: CASSEVGGDRSPLHF.

For this clone: Additional DNA sequences in this sample encode the identical CDR3. The chain carries TRBV6-1 and TRBJ2-7; tentative D call: TRBD1 (6 bases). There are 15 residues in the CDR3. Germline CDR1 and CDR2: MNHNS and SASEGT. The V and J ends lost 8 bases and 3 bases respectively, with 20 bases between them. The CDR3 sequence is CASRRQAAPIYEQYF. CDR3 bases: TGTGCCAGCCGAAGACAGGCAGCGCCAATCTACGAGCAGTACTTC.

Remarks on this clone: This CDR3 is also generated by other DNA sequences in the sample. V is TRBV6-5 and J is TRBJ1-1, with no clear D. The ends were cut back, 6 bases at V and 4 bases at J, with 6 bases in the middle. Germline V gene lookup returns CDR1 MNHEY and CDR2 SVGAGI. This CDR3 has 11 residues. Here the CDR3 reads CASSSLTEAFF. The CDR3 DNA follows: TGTGCCAGCAGCTCCCTCACTGAAGCTTTCTTT.

V usage is TRBV7-9 and J usage is TRBJ2-5; maybe TRBD1 (5 bases). V lost 10 bases and J 11 bases, leaving 17 bases between the germline ends. Germline loops: CDR1 SEHNR, CDR2 FQNEAQ (reference sequence). The CDR3 totals 11 residues. The chain's CDR3 is CATSQGIEQYF. The DNA of the CDR3 is TGTGCCACCTCGCAGGGTATAGAGCAGTACTTC.

This sequence joins TRBV13 and TRBJ2-7; TRBD2 matches 12 bases. Trimming at V came to 5 bases and at J to 2 bases, leaving 4 bases not matched to a gene. The V gene's germline CDR1 is PRHDT and CDR2 FYEKMQ (reference sequence). CDR3 length: 15 amino acids. The CDR3 nucleotides read TGTGCCAGCAGCAGTCTAGCGGGGGGGACCTACGAGCAGTACTTC. It is translated as CASSSLAGGTYEQYF. Based on the CDR3 plus reference TRBV13 and TRBJ2-7, the full variable domain is AAGVIQSPRHLIKEKRETATLKCYPIPRHDTVYWYQQGPGQDPQFLISFYEKMQSDKGSIPDRFSAQQFSDYHSELNMSSLELGDSALYFCASSSLAGGTYEQYFGPGTRLTVT.

CDR3 coding DNA: TGTGCCAGCAGCCAGGACAGGGGTACTGAAGCTTTCTTT. The encoded protein is CASSQDRGTEAFF. The chain joins TRBV6-1 to TRBJ1-1, with 9 bases that match TRBD1. Germline V gene lookup returns CDR1 MNHNS and CDR2 SASEGT. This CDR3 region has 13 residues. With V trimmed by 6 bases and J by 5 bases, 4 bases remained unmatched.

The chain is built from TRBV9 and TRBJ2-1, with 9 bases identical to TRBD1. V was clipped by 2 bases and J by 7 bases; unmatched bases: 16. The CDR3 is made up of 18 amino acids. The germline V gene has CDR1 SGDLS and CDR2 YYNGEE. The CDR3 DNA reads as TGTGCCAGCAGCGTTCACCCCACGGGACAGGGTAACCTTAATGAGCAGTTCTTC. Translated, it gives CASSVHPTGQGNLNEQFF. Full variable domain (missing parts from reference TRBV9 and TRBJ2-1): DSGVTQTPKHLITATGQRVTLRCSPRSGDLSVYWYQQSLDQGLQFLIQYYNGEERAKGNILERFSAQQFPDLHSELNLSSLELGDSALYFCASSVHPTGQGNLNEQFFGPGTRLTVL.

As to this clone: Other DNA variants within this sample encode the same CDR3. The genes are TRBV6-1 and TRBJ2-7; D gene uncertain. Trimming took 3 bases from V and 3 from J, leaving 12 bases between them. The CDR3 loop spans 14 amino acids. Germline assignment: CDR1 MNHNS and CDR2 SASEGT. CDR3 sequence: CASSEVRHSYEQYF. As DNA, the CDR3 is TGTGCCAGCAGTGAGGTGAGACATAGCTACGAGCAGTACTTC.

The V and J genes are TRBV7-8 and TRBJ1-1; D is ambiguous. Germline CDR1 and CDR2: SGHVS and FQNEAQ. This CDR3 contains 16 residues. V shed 2 bases and J shed 5 bases, with 18 bases lying between them. In DNA form, the CDR3 reads TGTGCCAGCAGCTTATGGGCGGGCCAGGATGGGACTGAAGCTTTCTTT. Encoded protein: CASSLWAGQDGTEAFF.

CDR3 region: CASSAGTGRSTTGELFF. The CDR3 DNA reads TGTGCCAGCAGCGCAGGGACAGGCCGAAGCACCACCGGGGAGCTGTTTTTT. The J gene is TRBJ2-2, the V gene TRBV9; 8 bases match TRBD1. Trimming cost V 3 bases and J 4 bases; bases outside gene matches: 11. CDR1 and CDR2 from the germline V gene are SGDLS and YYNGEE. The CDR3 has 17 residues.